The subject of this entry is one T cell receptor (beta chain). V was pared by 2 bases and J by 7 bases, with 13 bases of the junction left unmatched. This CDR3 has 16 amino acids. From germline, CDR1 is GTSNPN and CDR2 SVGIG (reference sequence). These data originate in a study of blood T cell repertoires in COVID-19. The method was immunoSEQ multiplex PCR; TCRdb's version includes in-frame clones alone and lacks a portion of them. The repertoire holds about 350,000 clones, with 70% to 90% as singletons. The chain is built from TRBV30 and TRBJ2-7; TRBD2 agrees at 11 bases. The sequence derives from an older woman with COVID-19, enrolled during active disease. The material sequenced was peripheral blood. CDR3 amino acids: CAWSPSLTSGAGEQYF. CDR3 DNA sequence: TGTGCCTGGAGTCCCTCCCTGACTAGCGGGGCGGGGGAGCAGTACTTC. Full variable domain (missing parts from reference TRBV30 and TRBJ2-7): SQTIHQWPATLVQPVGSPLSLECTVEGTSNPNLYWYRQAAGRGLQLLFYSVGIGQISSEVPQNLSASRPQDRQFILSSKKLLLSDSGFYLCAWSPSLTSGAGEQYFGPGTRLTVT.